One and the same sample provided the 7 T cell receptor beta chains below, sequenced in a study of T cells in Graves' hyperthyroidism and ophthalmopathy. Template material for amplifying TCR beta CDR3 regions consisted of RNA transcripts. The study used the HTBI primer set for a first-round RT-PCR of the TCR CDR3. A single record per CDR3 protein comes from TCRdb applying MiXCR to the multiplex PCR reads. The sample records some 200,000 distinct CDR3 sequences, roughly 17% being singletons. The specimen was blood. The receptors here all came from a man in his fifties with Graves' hyperthyroidism.

This clonotype occurred once. The junction differs from germline at one of its ends, possibly a read error. The V and J genes are TRBV25-1 and TRBJ2-2; 7 nucleotides agree with TRBD1. Germline lookup yields CDR1 MGHDK and CDR2 SYGVNS. The CDR3 covers 11 residues. CDR3 nucleotides: TGTGCCAGCACTCGAACAGGGGAACTGTTTTTT. Protein sequence: CASTRTGELFF.

The sample holds many counts of this clonotype. The CDR3 nucleotides read TGTGCCAGCAGCCGGGACAGGAGGAGCAATCAGCCCCAGCATTTT. Translated, it gives CASSRDRRSNQPQHF. The chain is built from TRBV12-3 or TRBV12-4 and TRBJ1-5; 8 bases are shared with TRBD1. The CDR3 loop spans 15 amino acids. V lost 6 bases, J lost 1 base, and 5 bases stayed unmatched.

This clonotype was observed many times. The gene calls are TRBV27 and TRBJ2-7; 11 positions agree with TRBD1. The germline CDR1 and CDR2 sequences are MNHEY and SMNVEV (reference sequence). This CDR3 has 19 amino acids. V shed 1 base and J 0 bases; nucleotides not matched to a gene: 11. The CDR3 DNA is TGTGCCAGCAGTTTATTCTACACTCGGGACAGGGGGAGCTCCTACGAGCAGTACTTC. Its translation is CASSLFYTRDRGSSYEQYF.

This clonotype was counted many times. The V and J genes are TRBV27 and TRBJ2-7; 7 bases are a match to TRBD2. V was pared by 8 bases and J by 3 bases, with 1 base of the junction left unmatched. The germline V gene encodes CDR1 MNHEY and CDR2 SMNVEV (reference sequence). The length of the CDR3 is 11 residues. The CDR3 nucleotides read TGTGCCAGCGGGAGGGGCTACGAGCAGTACTTC. Translated, it gives CASGRGYEQYF.

This clonotype was recorded at least ten times. This sequence joins TRBV12-3 or TRBV12-4 and TRBJ2-1; D is uncertain. Trimming cost V 3 bases and J 8 bases, with 11 bases left between them. CDR3 length equals 13 residues. The CDR3 sequence: CASSFRSSYEQFF. The CDR3, as DNA: TGTGCCAGCAGTTTCCGCAGCAGCTATGAGCAGTTCTTC.

A word on this clonotype: This may arise from a read error, as a much more abundant clone is one base away. V is TRBV7-9 and J is TRBJ2-7; D may be TRBD2 (5 bases). Trimming took 2 bases from V and 3 from J, leaving 14 bases between them. Germline V CDR1 and CDR2: SEHNR, FQNEAQ (reference sequence). CDR3 size: 15 residues. In DNA, the CDR3 is TGTGCCAGCAGCTTAAAGGTAGCGAGAGTCTACGAGCAGTACTTC. Translation: CASSLKVARVYEQYF.

The table lists this clonotype with a count of one. A much larger clone lies one base from this, so it may be a read error. The chain uses TRBV3-1 and TRBJ2-2; D could derive from TRBD1 or TRBD2 (7 bases each). The CDR3 extends over 13 amino acids. The germline gives CDR1 LGHDT, CDR2 YNNKEL (reference sequence). CDR3 nucleotide sequence: TGTGCCAGCAGCCAACAAGGGGGCGGGGGGCTGTTTTTT. Encoded protein: CASSQQGGGGLFF. Full variable domain (missing parts from reference TRBV3-1 and TRBJ2-2): DTAVSQTPKYLVTQMGNDKSIKCEQNLGHDTMYWYKQDSKKFLKIMFSYNNKELIINETVPNRFSPKSPDKAHLNLHINSLELGDSAVYFCASSQQGGGGLFFGEGSRLTVL.